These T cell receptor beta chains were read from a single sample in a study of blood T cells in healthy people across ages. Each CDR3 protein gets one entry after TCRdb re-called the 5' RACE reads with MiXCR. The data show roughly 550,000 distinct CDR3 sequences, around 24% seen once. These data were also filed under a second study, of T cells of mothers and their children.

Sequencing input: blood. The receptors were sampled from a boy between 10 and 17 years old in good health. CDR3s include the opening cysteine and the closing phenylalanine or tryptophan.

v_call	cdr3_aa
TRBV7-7	CASSPDRFKDQPQHF
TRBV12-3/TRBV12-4	CASSLSSGGRSDTQYF
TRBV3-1	CASSQGTDSYNEQFF
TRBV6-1	CASSEGQGREKLFF
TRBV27	CASSFLVGARINEQFF
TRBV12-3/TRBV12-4	CASSFVRGHEQYF
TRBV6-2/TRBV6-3	CASSPRIHRISNTEAFF
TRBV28	CASSGRQDHLETQYF
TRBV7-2	CASSLGSSGLAFQETQYF
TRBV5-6	CASSPLYSSYEQYF
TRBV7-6	CASSLWGGGPVDEQYF
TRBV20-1	CSARISGQGDETQYF
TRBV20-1	CSARDTPWGTEAFF
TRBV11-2	CASSLRGVWTEAFF
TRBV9	CASSVGGSDTQYF
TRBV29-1	CSVRRGNLNEKLFF
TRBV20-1	CSARQGVNEKLFF
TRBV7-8	CASSFGTGWNEKLFF
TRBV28	CASSRTSRLAGRLDNEQFF
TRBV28	CASSSSFSGNTIYF
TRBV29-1	CSVVAPGTNYGYTF
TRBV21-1	CASSKSGQGERDEQFF
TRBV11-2	CASSYEWGHTEQFF
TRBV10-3	CAISGGHIFAF
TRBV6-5	CASSSRDSNSGANVLTF
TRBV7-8	CASSLPGEAGGRTETQYF
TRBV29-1	CSVETTALGAFF
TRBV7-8	CASSSGRVRRPDGGPKGHEQFF
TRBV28	CASSPGTHEIYGYTF
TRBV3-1	CASSQERGRGGNSPLHF
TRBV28	CASSERVQEKLFF
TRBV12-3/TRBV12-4	CASSRGGVYNEQFF
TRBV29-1	CSVVRTSGTGELFF
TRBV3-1	CASSQDPVAPSMRYF
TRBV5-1	CASSAGRYNEQFF
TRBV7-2	CASSRGTERFSPLHF
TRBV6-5	CASSNTESNEQFF
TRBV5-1	CASSPKLAIDTDTQYF
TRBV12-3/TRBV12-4	CASSFGDRYGYTF
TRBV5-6	CASSLGGPSDYSTDTQYF
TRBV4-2	CASSYLTADGHTF
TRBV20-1	CSAISVAAYYGYTF
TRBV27	CASSLIAGEAFF
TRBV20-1	CTLGLAGANPEYF
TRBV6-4	CASSDSLDTGSPLHF
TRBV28	CASSPGWGDNEKLFF
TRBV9	CASSTYGAANNEQFF
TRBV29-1	CSVEEGRDIQYF
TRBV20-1	CSAREGGEETQCF
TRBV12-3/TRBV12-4	CASSYERGGTNEKLFF
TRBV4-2	CASSQDLTDTQYF
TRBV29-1	CSVEIPLASGANVLTF
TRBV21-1	CASSGLSSRQETQYF
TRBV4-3	CASSQVAASTDTQYF
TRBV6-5	CASSYSTTGVPYEQYF
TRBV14	CASSPTVNTIYF